What follows are 22 T cell receptor beta chains derived from one specimen sequenced in a study of Ad26.COV2.S vaccination and SARS-CoV-2 variants. The table came from immunoSEQ multiplex PCR; TCRdb's copy has only in-frame clones and leaves some out. Of about 350,000 clones in the sample, approximately 84% were seen once. Sample treatment: approximately 18 received Ad26.COV2.S at low or high dose, single or two shots; 5 received placebo; per-sample allocation not given. Specimens were obtained on day 63 following the first vaccine or placebo injection. The input for sequencing was peripheral blood, taken in a trial of Ad26.COV2.S vaccine versus placebo. These receptors came from a person between 18 and 65 years old who received the Ad26.COV2.S COVID-19 vaccine or a placebo.

The chain joins TRBV7-9 to TRBJ2-1; 8 nucleotides agree with TRBD2. CDR3 length: 13 residues. CDR1 is SEHNR and CDR2 is FQNEAQ in the germline V gene (reference sequence). The V and J ends lost 6 bases and 8 bases, in that order; junction bases with no gene match: 6. The CDR3 reads CASRSGGIDEQFF. In DNA, the CDR3 is TGTGCCAGCAGGAGCGGGGGTATCGATGAGCAGTTCTTC.

The chain employs TRBV15 and TRBJ2-1; D tentatively reads TRBD1 or TRBD2 (5 bases each). This CDR3 region has 18 residues. V gave up 1 base and J gave up 0 bases, with 16 bases separating them. Germline V lookup: CDR1 LNHNV, CDR2 YYDKDF (reference sequence). This CDR3 reads CATSRAGAEFSSYNEQFF. For the CDR3, the DNA is TGTGCCACCAGCAGAGCCGGGGCCGAATTTAGCTCCTACAATGAGCAGTTCTTC.

This chain connects TRBV27 to TRBJ2-7, with 10 bases fitting TRBD2. This CDR3 is 15 amino acids long. J was trimmed by 2 bases and V by 4 bases; bases with no gene match: 5. Germline lookup yields CDR1 MNHEY and CDR2 SMNVEV (reference sequence). The CDR3 loop is CASSSSGRAPYEQYF. The CDR3 DNA reads TGTGCCAGCAGTTCAAGCGGGAGGGCTCCCTACGAGCAGTACTTC.

The table lists this clone with a count of one. For the CDR3, the DNA is TGTGCCACCTCGGACCGCACAGATACGCAGTATTTT. It codes for CATSDRTDTQYF. The chain joins TRBV2 to TRBJ2-3; D unclear. V lost 10 bases and J lost 1, with 9 bases in between. The germline V gene has CDR1 SNHLY and CDR2 FYNNEI. The CDR3 has 12 residues. Combining the CDR3 with reference TRBV2 and TRBJ2-3 gives the whole variable domain EPEVTQTPSHQVTQMGQEVILRCVPISNHLYFYWYRQILGQKVEFLVSFYNNEISEKSEIFDDQFSVERPDGSNFTLKIRSTKLEDSAMYFCATSDRTDTQYFGPGTRLTVL.

The chain combines TRBV19 with TRBJ2-1; D possibly corresponds to TRBD1 (6 bases). CDR1 and CDR2 (germline): LNHDA, SQIVND (reference sequence). Trimming shortened V by 5 bases and J by 2 bases, and 13 bases separated the two germline ends. This CDR3 region has 15 residues. Here the CDR3 DNA reads TGTGCCAGTAGTCCCCGGGACACCGCCTACAATGAGCAGTTCTTC. It translates to CASSPRDTAYNEQFF.

This chain uses TRBV5-8 with TRBJ2-2; no reliable D call. This CDR3 has 13 residues. The V and J ends lost 4 bases and 4 bases respectively, with 8 bases between them. Germline V gene data show CDR1 as SGHTS and CDR2 as YDEGEE. Here the CDR3 reads CASSMGLTGELFF. In DNA form, the CDR3 reads TGTGCCAGCAGCATGGGTCTCACCGGGGAGCTGTTTTTT.

V usage is TRBV6-2 or TRBV6-3 and J usage is TRBJ1-2; TRBD1 aligns across 8 bases. This CDR3 contains 16 residues. J lost 0 bases, V lost 0 bases, and 3 bases had no gene match. From germline, CDR1 is MNHEY and CDR2 SVGEGT. The CDR3, as DNA: TGTGCCAGCAGTTACTCGGGGACAGGAGCTAACTATGGCTACACCTTC. Its protein is CASSYSGTGANYGYTF.

This chain links TRBV3-1 (or the pseudogene TRBV3-2) with TRBJ2-5; D unresolved. Trimming took 0 bases from V and 4 from J, leaving 12 bases between them. The CDR3 runs 15 residues. Looked up from germline, CDR1 is LGHDT and CDR2 is YNNKEL (reference sequence). The chain's CDR3 is CASSQDPRVVETQYF. In DNA form, the CDR3 reads TGTGCCAGCAGCCAAGATCCCCGGGTTGTAGAGACCCAGTACTTC.

V gene TRBV9 combines with J gene TRBJ2-1; the match to TRBD2 covers 11 bases. Per germline, CDR1 SGDLS and CDR2 YYNGEE. V lost 4 bases to trimming and J lost 7 bases; unmatched junction nucleotides: 10. The CDR3 runs to 16 residues. In DNA, the CDR3 is TGTGCCAGCAGCCGACGCGTAGCGGGGGGGCCAAATGAGCAGTTCTTC. Translated, it gives CASSRRVAGGPNEQFF.

The chain joins TRBV11-3 to TRBJ2-2, with TRBD1 identical over 8 bases. The V segment lost 3 bases and the J segment 4 bases; nucleotides outside the gene matches: 1. CDR3 length: 14 amino acids. Germline assignment: CDR1 SGHNT and CDR2 YENEEA. The DNA of the CDR3 is TGTGCCAGCAGCTTCGACAGGGGCACCGGGGAGCTGTTTTTT. Translation: CASSFDRGTGELFF.

The CDR3 reads CASSLGQVMAGELFF. Written as DNA, the CDR3 is TGTGCCAGCAGCTTGGGACAGGTTATGGCCGGGGAGCTGTTTTTT. The chain is built from TRBV5-6 and TRBJ2-2; D possibly corresponds to TRBD1 (6 bases). This CDR3 is 15 amino acids long. From germline, CDR1 is SGHDT and CDR2 YYEEEE. Trimming removed 0 bases at V and 6 bases at J, with 12 bases between.

This chain connects TRBV7-9 to TRBJ2-7; 10 nucleotides line up with TRBD1. CDR1 is SEHNR, CDR2 FQNEAQ, per germline (reference sequence). The trim removed 5 bases at V and 5 bases at J, leaving 12 bases unmatched. CDR3 length: 16 amino acids. This CDR3 reads CASSPWGQGSSDEQYF. CDR3 bases: TGTGCCAGCAGCCCGTGGGGACAGGGGTCGTCCGACGAGCAGTACTTC.

The chain combines TRBV27 with TRBJ2-2; D not resolved. V lost 8 bases, J lost 1 base, and 5 bases lay in between. Germline CDR1 reads MNHEY; CDR2 reads SMNVEV (reference sequence). The CDR3 covers 12 residues. CDR3 region: CASYRNTGELFF. The CDR3 nucleotides read TGTGCCAGCTACAGGAACACCGGGGAGCTGTTTTTT.

J is TRBJ1-4 and V is TRBV7-2; 8 bases fit TRBD1. The CDR3 runs to 14 residues. The germline CDR1 and CDR2 sequences are SGHTA and FQGNSA. J lost 7 bases, V lost 5 bases, and 6 bases had no gene match. The CDR3 sequence: CASSVQGVSEKLFF. The CDR3 DNA reads TGTGCCAGCAGCGTACAGGGGGTATCTGAAAAACTGTTTTTT.

The V and J genes are TRBV4-1 and TRBJ1-5; D might be TRBD1 (5 bases). The CDR3 covers 13 residues. The V and J ends lost 3 bases and 6 bases respectively, with 9 bases between them. Germline V CDR1 and CDR2: MGHRA, YSYEKL. CDR3 coding DNA: TGCGCCAGCAGCCAGCAGGGTACTCAGCCCCAGCATTTT. It codes for CASSQQGTQPQHF.

The J gene is TRBJ1-1, the V gene TRBV6-5; the match to TRBD1 covers 9 bases. This CDR3 has 15 residues. CDR1 is MNHEY, CDR2 SVGAGI, per germline. The V and J ends lost 6 bases and 0 bases, in that order; junction bases with no gene match: 5. DNA for the CDR3: TGTGCCAGCAGACTGACAGGGGGGGTGAACACTGAAGCTTTCTTT. It codes for CASRLTGGVNTEAFF.

This clone came up a few times. This sequence joins TRBV11-2 and TRBJ2-5; a possible D gene is TRBD2 (5 bases). Trimming cost V 6 bases and J 0 bases, with 11 bases left between them. The CDR3 runs 14 residues. Germline V gene sequence: CDR1 SGHAT, CDR2 FQNNGV. The CDR3 is CASRKDWDQETQYF. The DNA of the CDR3 is TGTGCCAGCAGAAAGGACTGGGACCAAGAGACCCAGTACTTC.

This chain links TRBV7-9 with TRBJ1-4; D not certain. V was pared by 1 base and J by 7 bases, with 13 bases between. Per germline, CDR1 SEHNR and CDR2 FQNEAQ (reference sequence). The CDR3 runs 15 residues. The DNA of the CDR3 is TGTGCCAGCAGCTTAGGGCCGCAAGGAAGTGAAAAACTGTTTTTT. It codes for CASSLGPQGSEKLFF.

This chain connects TRBV4-3 to TRBJ1-1; D may be TRBD1 (5 bases). Trimming took 3 bases from V and 5 from J, leaving 25 bases between them. The CDR3 covers 18 residues. Per the germline V gene, CDR1 is LGHNA and CDR2 is YSLEER. The CDR3 nucleotides are TGCGCCAGCAGCCACACCTCCTTCGGGGAGGGACTCGCTACTGAAGCTTTCTTT. Protein: CASSHTSFGEGLATEAFF.

The chain uses TRBV5-1 and TRBJ2-3, with 7 bases matching TRBD1. V dropped 4 bases and J dropped 0; count of bases not matched to a gene: 8. The CDR3 runs to 16 residues. In germline, CDR1 is SGHRS, CDR2 YFSETQ. In nucleotides, the CDR3 is TGCGCCAGCAGCCTAGACAGGGCTTCTAGCACAGATACGCAGTATTTT. This encodes CASSLDRASSTDTQYF.

The rearrangement uses TRBV12-3 or TRBV12-4 and TRBJ2-2; D ambiguous. Trimming stripped 3 bases from V and 5 bases from J, with 4 bases between. The CDR3 sequence is 12 residues long. This chain's CDR3 is CASSLTTGELFF. In DNA, the CDR3 is TGTGCCAGCAGTTTGACAACCGGGGAGCTGTTTTTT.

This chain uses TRBV10-3 with TRBJ2-5, with D possibly being TRBD2 (6 bases). This CDR3 spans 15 amino acids. Germline V CDR1 and CDR2: ENHRY, SYGVKD. V dropped 4 bases and J dropped 5 bases, with 17 bases sitting between them. CDR3 in DNA: TGTGCCATCAGTGTCGGTTCCGGGAGTGGGGAGACCCAGTACTTC. It is translated as CAISVGSGSGETQYF.